This TCR beta chain was observed in a study of CD8 T cells in ankylosing spondylitis. Study-level findings and limits: Among TCR beta sequences, a motif of fewer than 10 highly homologous variants appeared characteristic of ankylosing spondylitis blood. Disease-associated clones were reportedly significantly overrepresented in matched ankylosing spondylitis synovial fluid.

Libraries of TCR beta came from quantitative 5'-RACE with molecular barcodes. TCRdb analysed the 5' RACE reads with MiXCR anew, one entry per CDR3 protein. Of 340,000 or so distinct CDR3 sequences listed, 14% to 15% are singletons. This CDR3 is 15 amino acids long. Trimming took 1 base from V and 3 from J, leaving 7 bases between them. This clonotype was detected many times. Its antigen remains unidentified. V and J are TRBV12-3 or TRBV12-4 and TRBJ2-6; D remains unclear. Sequenced sample: blood, either unsorted or a sorted T cell fraction (not recorded which). This clonotype was obtained from a male donor with ankylosing spondylitis or in good health (not recorded which). CDR3 sequence reads: CASSLVTGGANVLTF. For the CDR3, the DNA is TGTGCCAGCAGTTTAGTGACTGGTGGGGCCAACGTCCTGACTTTC.